Listed below are T cell receptor beta chains from one sample, sequenced in a study of T cell responses to AZD1222 COVID-19 vaccine. Sequenced by immunoSEQ multiplex PCR; TCRdb stores in-frame clones only, minus some. This table holds over 100,000 clones, roughly 90% found once. The sequencing here drew on peripheral blood, taken on day 0 of AZD1222 vaccination. The source is an adult in good health. The CDR3 runs from the conserved cysteine through the conserved F or W. D genes are given only for firm matches. Expanded clones are given a class, and other clones once, few, many or no size at all.

v_call	clone_size	d_call	j_call	cdr3_nt	cdr3_aa
TRBV5-1	once	.	TRBJ1-2	TGCGCCAGCAGCTTGGAACCCAGGGTCGGGAACACCTTC	CASSLEPRVGNTF
TRBV4-3	.	TRBD1	TRBJ1-6	TGCGCCAGCAGCCCCCGGGACAGGGGGAATTCACCCCTCCACTTT	CASSPRDRGNSPLHF
TRBV7-3	.	.	TRBJ2-1	TGTGCCAGCAGCTCTCAAGGGGGAACCTACAATGAGCAGTTCTTC	CASSSQGGTYNEQFF
TRBV7-6	.	.	TRBJ1-3	TGTGCCAGCAGCTTAGTTGGATCCCGGGCCTCTGGAAACACCATATATTTT	CASSLVGSRASGNTIYF
TRBV5-1	.	.	TRBJ2-7	TGCGCCAGCAGCTTGGAATGGGGCTCCTACGAGCAGTACTTC	CASSLEWGSYEQYF
TRBV4-3	.	TRBD1	TRBJ1-1	TGCGCCAGCAGCCAAACTACTAGACAGGGGAACACTGAAGCTTTCTTT	CASSQTTRQGNTEAFF
TRBV9	.	.	TRBJ2-2	TGTGCCAGCAGCGTCGATTTAGCGGCGAACACCGGGGAGCTGTTTTTT	CASSVDLAANTGELFF
TRBV5-1	once	.	TRBJ2-3	TGCGCCAGCAGCGTTTCGAGCCTAAGCTTCTCTCGAGATACGCAGTATTTT	CASSVSSLSFSRDTQYF
TRBV4-2	.	TRBD1	TRBJ2-3	TGTGCCAGCAGCCAAGAAGACAGGGGTATTGGTGGCACAGATACGCAGTATTTT	CASSQEDRGIGGTDTQYF
TRBV13	.	TRBD1	TRBJ1-1	TGTGCCAGCAGCTTTGGTACAGGGGAGCGCGAAGCTTTCTTT	CASSFGTGEREAFF
TRBV20-1	.	.	TRBJ2-5	TGCAGTGCTAGCAAGCAAGAGACCCAGTACTTC	CSASKQETQYF
TRBV7-8	.	TRBD1	TRBJ1-2	TGTGCCAGCGCCCAGGGGGCCTATGGCTACACCTTC	CASAQGAYGYTF
TRBV9	.	.	TRBJ2-7	TGTGCCAGCAGCGTAGGCTTCCCCTCCTACGAGCAGTACTTC	CASSVGFPSYEQYF
TRBV10-1	.	.	TRBJ2-2	TGCGCCAGCAGTGAGGCTCAGGGCACCGGGGAGCTGTTTTTT	CASSEAQGTGELFF
TRBV7-3	.	.	TRBJ2-2	TGTGCCAGCAGCTTATCGTCGAATTCCCCCGGGGAGCTGTTTTTT	CASSLSSNSPGELFF
TRBV5-5	.	.	TRBJ1-1	TGTGCCAGCAGCTTGGGAGGGCTGGGGTTGACGAACACTGAAGCTTTCTTT	CASSLGGLGLTNTEAFF
TRBV12-3/TRBV12-4	.	.	TRBJ2-2	TGTGCCAGCAGTTTACAGGTTTCCGGGGAGCTGTTTTTT	CASSLQVSGELFF
TRBV5-1	.	.	TRBJ2-3	TGCGCCAGCAGCTTGGCAGGGAGCACAGATACGCAGTATTTT	CASSLAGSTDTQYF
TRBV7-6	.	TRBD1	TRBJ1-3	TGTGCCAGCAGCCTCGGACAGGGAAACTCTGGAAACACCATATATTTT	CASSLGQGNSGNTIYF
TRBV29-1	.	TRBD1	TRBJ1-2	TGCAGCGTTGAAGTGGCAGGGGGCATTGGCTACACCTTC	CSVEVAGGIGYTF
TRBV28	.	TRBD2	TRBJ2-5	TGTGCCAGCACTTGGGGGAGGGCAGAGACCCAGTACTTC	CASTWGRAETQYF
TRBV5-1	.	.	TRBJ2-5	TGCGCCAGCAGCTTTCTTGCAGTGAAAGAGACCCAGTACTTC	CASSFLAVKETQYF
TRBV12-5	.	TRBD1	TRBJ1-1	TGTGCTAGTGGTTTGGTAATAGGTGCGGGACAGGGGGCTCTAAAGACTGAAGCTTTCTTT	CASGLVIGAGQGALKTEAFF
TRBV7-3	.	.	TRBJ2-6	TGTGCCAGCAGCTTAGGAGGGGCGCTCTCTGGGGCCAACGTCCTGACTTTC	CASSLGGALSGANVLTF
TRBV2	.	.	TRBJ2-7	TGTGCCAGCAGTGTTAAATCGGGCTACGAGCAGTACTTC	CASSVKSGYEQYF
TRBV18	.	.	TRBJ2-4	TGTGCCAGCTCCCTCGCGCCCCAGGACATTCAGTACTTC	CASSLAPQDIQYF
TRBV5-6	.	.	TRBJ1-5	TGTGCCAGCAGCACCCGGGACGCCTGGGAGATGCCCCAGCATTTT	CASSTRDAWEMPQHF
TRBV5-5	.	.	TRBJ1-2	TGTGCCAGCAGCAAGGGGGGAGGGCCCTATGGCTACACCTTC	CASSKGGGPYGYTF
TRBV6-5	.	TRBD1	TRBJ2-7	TGTGCCAGCAACGTTGGACAGGGCTACGAGCAGTACTTC	CASNVGQGYEQYF
TRBV29-1	.	TRBD1	TRBJ1-2	TGCAGCGCCCGGGGACCCGGGACAGGGGATGGCTACACCTTC	CSARGPGTGDGYTF
TRBV5-6	.	.	TRBJ2-1	TGTGCCAGCAGCTTGGAATGGGACAAGAATGAGCAGTTCTTC	CASSLEWDKNEQFF
TRBV5-1	.	.	TRBJ2-7	TGCGCCAGCAGCTCGGTGGGCAGGGGAGGTACCGAGCAGTACTTC	CASSSVGRGGTEQYF
TRBV7-2	.	.	TRBJ2-1	TGTGCCAGCAGCCGCGATAGGGACTCCTACAATGAGCAGTTCTTC	CASSRDRDSYNEQFF
TRBV5-4	.	.	TRBJ2-3	TGTGCCAGCAGACCGGACTACCCCAGCACAGATACGCAGTATTTT	CASRPDYPSTDTQYF
TRBV2	.	.	TRBJ1-2	TGTGCCAGCAGTACGACAGCTTCGAACTATGGCTACACCTTC	CASSTTASNYGYTF
TRBV9	.	TRBD1	TRBJ2-7	TGTGCCAGCAGCGCGACTTGGACAGGGGACTACGAGCAGTACTTC	CASSATWTGDYEQYF
TRBV23-1	once	TRBD1	TRBJ1-1	TGCGCCAGCAGCCTCGACAGGGAGAACACTGAAGCTTTCTTT	CASSLDRENTEAFF
TRBV12-5	.	.	TRBJ1-6	TGTGCTAGTGGGGGCCTGGAGAGCTCCTATAATTCACCCCTCCACTTT	CASGGLESSYNSPLHF
TRBV5-1	.	.	TRBJ1-4	TGCGCCAGCAGCTTCAACGGTAAAAAACTGTTTTTT	CASSFNGKKLFF
TRBV9	.	.	TRBJ2-7	TGTGCCAGCAGCCCCGGATTAGGTCGTCTAACCTACGAGCAGTACTTC	CASSPGLGRLTYEQYF
TRBV5-5	.	.	TRBJ1-2	TGTGCCAGCAGCTTGGCCTCCCCAGGGCGCTATGGCTACACCTTC	CASSLASPGRYGYTF
TRBV21-1	once	.	TRBJ1-1	TGTGCCAGCAGGGGGACAGGGGGTAAAGTGACTGAAGCTTTCTTT	CASRGTGGKVTEAFF
TRBV9	.	.	TRBJ1-6	TGTGCCAGCAGCGTAGAAGGCAGACTCCATTCACCCCTCCACTTT	CASSVEGRLHSPLHF
TRBV2	.	.	TRBJ1-5	TGTGCCAGCAGCGCCAATACAAATAGCAATCAGCCCCAGCATTTT	CASSANTNSNQPQHF
TRBV30	.	.	TRBJ1-3	TGTGCCTGGAGTGTGAAGGGCAGCTCTGGAAACACCATATATTTT	CAWSVKGSSGNTIYF
TRBV6-2/TRBV6-3	.	TRBD2	TRBJ2-3	TGTGCCAGCAGTTTAGCGGGCTTCACAGATACGCAGTATTTT	CASSLAGFTDTQYF
TRBV18	.	.	TRBJ1-1	TGTGCCAGCTCACCACCAGGGGCGCCTAGGACTGAAGCTTTCTTT	CASSPPGAPRTEAFF
TRBV18	.	.	TRBJ2-7	TGTGCCAGCTCACCAGGCGGGCCCTACGAGCAGTACTTC	CASSPGGPYEQYF
TRBV7-2	.	.	TRBJ1-5	TGTGCCAGCAGCTCCAGGGGTAGCAATCAGCCCCAGCATTTT	CASSSRGSNQPQHF
TRBV5-1	few	.	TRBJ1-4	TGCGCCAGCAGCCTAGGAAGGGGTCAAGAAAAACTGTTTTTT	CASSLGRGQEKLFF
TRBV11-1	once	.	TRBJ2-7	TGTGCCAGCAGCTTCCAGGGCGATCGCGAGCAGTACTTC	CASSFQGDREQYF
TRBV4-3	few	.	TRBJ2-7	TGCGCCAGCAGCCAATATACGGGGGAGTCCTACGAGCAGTACTTC	CASSQYTGESYEQYF
TRBV6-5	.	TRBD1	TRBJ1-1	TGTGCCAGCAGTCCCGATGGACAGGGGCCCACTGAAGCTTTCTTT	CASSPDGQGPTEAFF
TRBV27	few	.	TRBJ1-5	TGTGCCAGCAGTTTATCTTCGGGGCAGGGGTTCTATCAGCCCCAGCATTTT	CASSLSSGQGFYQPQHF
TRBV19	.	.	TRBJ2-4	TGTGCCAGTAGCTTGGTGGGGGGCAGAAACATTCAGTACTTC	CASSLVGGRNIQYF
TRBV19	.	TRBD1	TRBJ1-2	TGTGCCAGTAGTGCTACCGGGACAGGAAATTATGGCTACACCTTC	CASSATGTGNYGYTF
TRBV9	.	.	TRBJ1-1	TGTGCCAGCAGTCTCAGCTTGCTGAGCACTGAAGCTTTCTTT	CASSLSLLSTEAFF